This T cell receptor beta chain was retrieved from a study of blood T cell repertoires in COVID-19. Study in general: Nucleic acid was either cDNA or gDNA, and it came from T cells, B-cell-depleted T cells, or PBMCs.

As originally analysed: How many nucleated cells were present was estimated from reference gene primer amplification. Data came from immunoSEQ multiplex PCR; TCRdb stores just in-frame clones and leaves some out. The V and J calls and clone size were taken over from that table, and D and trimming were inferred from the DNA. Seen here are 280,000 or so clones, around 90% observed once, and the top ten hold about 8.5%. V dropped 0 bases and J dropped 3; count of bases not matched to a gene: 8. The CDR3 runs 18 residues. Germline CDR1 reads LGHNA; CDR2 reads YSLEER. The chain combines TRBV4-3 with TRBJ2-2; 9 nucleotides line up with TRBD2. The clonotype originates from a man aged 18 to 29 with active or convalescent COVID-19. Material: peripheral blood. DNA of the CDR3: TGCGCCAGCAGCCAAGATCAGGGCGGGGGGGCCGACACCGGGGAGCTGTTTTTT. It is translated as CASSQDQGGGADTGELFF.